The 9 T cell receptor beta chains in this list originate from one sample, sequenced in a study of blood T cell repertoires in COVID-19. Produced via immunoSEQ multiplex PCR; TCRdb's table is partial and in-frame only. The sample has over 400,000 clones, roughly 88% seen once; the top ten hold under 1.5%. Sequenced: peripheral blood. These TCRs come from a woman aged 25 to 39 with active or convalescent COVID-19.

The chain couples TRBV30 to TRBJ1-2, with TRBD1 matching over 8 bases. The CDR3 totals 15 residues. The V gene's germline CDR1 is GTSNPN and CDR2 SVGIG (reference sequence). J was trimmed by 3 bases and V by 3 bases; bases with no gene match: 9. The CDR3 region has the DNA TGTGCCTGGAGCCTTACAGGGGGACAAGACTATGGCTACACCTTC. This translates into CAWSLTGGQDYGYTF. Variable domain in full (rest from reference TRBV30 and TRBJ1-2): SQTIHQWPATLVQPVGSPLSLECTVEGTSNPNLYWYRQAAGRGLQLLFYSVGIGQISSEVPQNLSASRPQDRQFILSSKKLLLSDSGFYLCAWSLTGGQDYGYTFGSGTRLTVV.

CDR3: CASSPDRSYGYTF. The DNA for the CDR3 is TGTGCCAGTAGCCCGGACAGGAGCTATGGCTACACCTTC. This chain joins TRBV19 and TRBJ1-2, with 7 bases matching TRBD1. The CDR3 totals 13 residues. Germline assignment: CDR1 LNHDA and CDR2 SQIVND (reference sequence). Trimming at V came to 6 bases and at J to 4 bases, leaving 5 bases not matched to a gene. Using reference TRBV19 and TRBJ1-2 for the parts outside the CDR3, the full variable domain is DGGITQSPKYLFRKEGQNVTLSCEQNLNHDAMYWYRQDPGQGLRLIYYSQIVNDFQKGDIAEGYSVSREKKESFPLTVTSAQKNPTAFYLCASSPDRSYGYTFGSGTRLTVV.

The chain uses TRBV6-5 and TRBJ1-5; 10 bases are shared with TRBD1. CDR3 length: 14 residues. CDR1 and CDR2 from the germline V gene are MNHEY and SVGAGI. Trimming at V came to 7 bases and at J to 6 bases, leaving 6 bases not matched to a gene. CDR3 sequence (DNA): TGTGCCAGCACGGGACAGGGGAATCGTCAGCCCCAGCATTTT. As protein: CASTGQGNRQPQHF.

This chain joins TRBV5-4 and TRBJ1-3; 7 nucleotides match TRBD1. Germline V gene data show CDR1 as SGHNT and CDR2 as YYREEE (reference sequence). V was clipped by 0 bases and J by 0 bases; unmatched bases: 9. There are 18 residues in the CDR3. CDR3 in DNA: TGTGCCAGCAGCTTGGGAGGCCCGGGACAGATCTCTGGAAACACCATATATTTT. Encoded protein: CASSLGGPGQISGNTIYF.

The CDR3 loop is CASSVVQLNTEAFF. CDR3 coding DNA: TGTGCCAGCAGCGTAGTACAGCTGAACACTGAAGCTTTCTTT. The chain couples TRBV9 to TRBJ1-1; D is unresolved. The germline gives CDR1 SGDLS, CDR2 YYNGEE. This CDR3 comprises 14 residues. Trimming shortened V by 0 bases and J by 0 bases, and 6 bases separated the two germline ends.

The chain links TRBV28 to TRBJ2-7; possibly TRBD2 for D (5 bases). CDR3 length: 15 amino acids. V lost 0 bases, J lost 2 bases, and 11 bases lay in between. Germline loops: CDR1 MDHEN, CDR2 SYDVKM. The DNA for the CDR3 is TGTGCCAGCAGTTTATGGCGGGTTCAGGCCTACGAGCAGTACTTC. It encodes CASSLWRVQAYEQYF.

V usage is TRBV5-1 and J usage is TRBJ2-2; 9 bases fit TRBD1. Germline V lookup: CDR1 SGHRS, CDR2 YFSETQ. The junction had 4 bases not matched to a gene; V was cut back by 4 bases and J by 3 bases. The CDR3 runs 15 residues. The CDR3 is CASSPDRGDTGELFF. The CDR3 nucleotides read TGCGCCAGCAGCCCGGACAGGGGAGACACCGGGGAGCTGTTTTTT.

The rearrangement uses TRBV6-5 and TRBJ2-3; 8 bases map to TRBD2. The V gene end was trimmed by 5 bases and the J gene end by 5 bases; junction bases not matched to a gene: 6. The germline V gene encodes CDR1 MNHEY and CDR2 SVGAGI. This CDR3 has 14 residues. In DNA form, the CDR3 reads TGTGCCAGCAGTACCGCGGGGGGCAAAGATACGCAGTATTTT. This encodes CASSTAGGKDTQYF.

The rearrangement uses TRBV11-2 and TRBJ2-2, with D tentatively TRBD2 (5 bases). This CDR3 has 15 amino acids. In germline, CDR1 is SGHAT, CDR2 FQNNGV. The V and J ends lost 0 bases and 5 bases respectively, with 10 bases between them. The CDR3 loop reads CASSLEASPTGELFF. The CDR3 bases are TGTGCCAGCAGCTTAGAGGCTAGCCCTACCGGGGAGCTGTTTTTT.